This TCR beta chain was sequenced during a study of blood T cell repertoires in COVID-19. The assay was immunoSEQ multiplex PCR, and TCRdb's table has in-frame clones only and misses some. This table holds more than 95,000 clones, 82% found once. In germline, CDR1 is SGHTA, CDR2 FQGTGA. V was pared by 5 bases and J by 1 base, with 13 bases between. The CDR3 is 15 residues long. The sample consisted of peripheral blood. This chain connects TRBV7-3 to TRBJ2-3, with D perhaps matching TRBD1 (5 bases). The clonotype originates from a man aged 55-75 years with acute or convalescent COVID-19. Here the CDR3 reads CASSQGGVGTDTQYF. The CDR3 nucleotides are TGTGCCAGCAGCCAGGGTGGTGTGGGCACAGATACGCAGTATTTT.